The source of this TCR beta chain is a study of T cell responses to AZD1222 COVID-19 vaccine. A remark on this clone: Antigen: not known.

TCRdb's table, derived via immunoSEQ multiplex PCR, lists solely in-frame clones and lacks some. The sample lists 100,000 or so clones, less than 90% seen once, with 16% in the top ten. Regarding the study as a whole: Of the AZD1222 recipients, only five to seven were seropositive at baseline. There were repertoire samples only from the period after the peak T cell response. Breadth and depth of Spike-specific TCRs rose after two AZD1222 doses. Possibly, clonal diversity was underestimated; donors were largely white British and included more females.

The CDR3 contains 17 residues. Deletions cut 3 bases from V and 5 bases from J, with 19 bases between. Looked up from germline, CDR1 is PRHDT and CDR2 is FYEKMQ (reference sequence). The material was peripheral blood, obtained on day 0 of AZD1222 vaccination. The rearrangement joins TRBV13 to TRBJ1-4, with D possibly matching TRBD1 (6 bases). This clonotype was obtained from an adult in good health. The CDR3 here is CASSFRRTGRSNEKLFF. DNA for the CDR3: TGTGCCAGCAGCTTTAGGAGAACAGGGCGATCAAATGAAAAACTGTTTTTT.